This paragraph reports one T cell receptor beta chain. The data were taken from a study of control samples from healthy donors and cancer patients. Data came from immunoSEQ multiplex PCR; TCRdb stores just in-frame clones and leaves some out. The profile shows more than 100,000 clones, just under 90% of them singletons. The CDR3 length is 15 residues. CDR1 is SGHAT and CDR2 is FQNNGV in the germline V gene. Trimming took 4 bases from V and 1 from J; bases not matched to a gene: 3. The gene calls are TRBV11-2 and TRBJ2-3; 9 bases align to TRBD1. This clonotype was sampled from a man aged 45-65 years with head and neck cancer. Specimen: PBMCs. CDR3: CASSSGQGGTDTQYF. As DNA, the CDR3 is TGTGCCAGCAGCTCGGGACAGGGCGGCACAGATACGCAGTATTTT. Variable domain in full (rest from reference TRBV11-2 and TRBJ2-3): EAGVAQSPRYKIIEKRQSVAFWCNPISGHATLYWYQQILGQGPKLLIQFQNNGVVDDSQLPKDRFSAERLKGVDSTLKIQPAKLEDSAVYLCASSSGQGGTDTQYFGPGTRLTVL.